The next 23 T cell receptor beta chains were all read from a single sample in a study of Ad26.COV2.S vaccination and SARS-CoV-2 variants. Method: immunoSEQ multiplex PCR; TCRdb's copy keeps in-frame clones and lacks some. This table holds some 340,000 clones, about 86% found once. Treatment denoted: some 20 received Ad26.COV2.S at low or high dose, single or two shots; 5 received placebo; per-sample allocation not given. Day 63 after the first injection of vaccine or placebo was the sampling time. Here the sequenced sample was peripheral blood, taken in a trial of Ad26.COV2.S vaccine versus placebo. The receptor source for this set is a person aged 18-60 years who received the Ad26.COV2.S COVID-19 vaccine or a placebo.

V and J are TRBV12-3 or TRBV12-4 and TRBJ1-2; D perhaps matches TRBD1 (5 bases). The CDR3 is 12 residues long. V gave up 1 base and J gave up 7 bases, with 7 bases separating them. The CDR3 DNA reads TGTGCCAGCAGTTTAGGAGGGGTTGGCTACACCTTC. Protein sequence: CASSLGGVGYTF.

The chain is built from TRBV10-3 and TRBJ2-4; perhaps TRBD1 as D (6 bases). Trimming left V 4 bases short and J 12 bases short, with 16 bases between. Germline CDR1 ENHRY, CDR2 SYGVKD. The CDR3 runs 13 residues. CDR3 region: CAISVAKWDNQYF. In nucleotides, the CDR3 is TGTGCCATCAGTGTGGCGAAGTGGGACAATCAGTACTTC.

The chain combines TRBV6-2 or TRBV6-3 with TRBJ2-1; unclear D gene. CDR1 is MNHEY and CDR2 is SVGEGT in the germline V gene. V dropped 5 bases and J dropped 2 bases, with 4 bases sitting between them. The CDR3 has 12 residues. Here the CDR3 DNA reads TGTGCCAGCAGTCCACCCTACAATGAGCAGTTCTTC. Protein: CASSPPYNEQFF.

This clone was found a few times. Other nucleotide sequences from this sample produce the same CDR3. This chain links TRBV6-2 or TRBV6-3 with TRBJ2-1, with TRBD2 identical over 11 bases. Germline V CDR1 and CDR2: MNHEY, SVGEGT. J lost 7 bases, V lost 4 bases, and 6 bases had no gene match. There are 15 residues in the CDR3. CDR3 coding DNA: TGTGCCAGCAGTTCCTCCGGGACTAGCGGTAATGAGCAGTTCTTC. Amino acid sequence: CASSSSGTSGNEQFF.

The chain combines TRBV30 with TRBJ1-4; 10 bases match TRBD1. CDR3 length: 16 amino acids. Germline CDR1 reads GTSNPN; CDR2 reads SVGIG (reference sequence). V shed 2 bases, J shed 6 bases, and the junction held 9 bases outside the gene matches. The CDR3 sequence is CAWSTGQGLTYEKLFF. Here the CDR3 DNA reads TGTGCCTGGAGTACGGGACAGGGGTTGACCTATGAAAAACTGTTTTTT.

A single count supports this clone. J is TRBJ1-3 and V is TRBV10-3; the D gene is possibly TRBD1 (6 bases). There are 14 residues in the CDR3. Germline loops: CDR1 ENHRY, CDR2 SYGVKD. V was trimmed by 5 bases and J by 2 bases, leaving 10 bases between them. The CDR3 bases are TGTGCCATCAGTCCGACAGGCACTGGAAACACCATATATTTT. Protein: CAISPTGTGNTIYF.

In its sample, this clone was seen a few times. This rearrangement joins TRBV7-9 to TRBJ2-2; no definite D call. V lost 1 base, J lost 1 base, and 4 bases lay in between. This CDR3 spans 14 amino acids. The germline CDR1 and CDR2 sequences are SEHNR and FQNEAQ (reference sequence). The CDR3 loop is CASSLEENTGELFF. The CDR3 DNA reads TGTGCCAGCAGCTTAGAGGAGAACACCGGGGAGCTGTTTTTT.

This sequence joins TRBV6-1 and TRBJ2-1, with 10 bases matching TRBD1. The CDR3 loop spans 16 amino acids. V lost 4 bases, J lost 3 bases, and 6 bases stayed unmatched. CDR1 and CDR2 (germline): MNHNS, SASEGT. As DNA, the CDR3 is TGTGCCAGCAGTGGCCGACAGGGGGCTCTCTACAATGAGCAGTTCTTC. Translation: CASSGRQGALYNEQFF.

The genes are TRBV2 and TRBJ1-1, with TRBD1 matching over 9 bases. Trimming took 7 bases from V and 5 from J; bases not matched to a gene: 5. The germline gives CDR1 SNHLY, CDR2 FYNNEI. The length of the CDR3 is 13 residues. CDR3 sequence (DNA): TGTGCCAGCATAGAGGACAGGGGAACTGAAGCTTTCTTT. It translates to CASIEDRGTEAFF.

The J gene is TRBJ1-2, the V gene TRBV4-1; unclear D gene. The CDR3 runs to 17 residues. V shed 0 bases and J shed 0 bases, with 14 bases lying between them. In germline, CDR1 is MGHRA, CDR2 YSYEKL. CDR3 loop: CASSQEPSSVANYGYTF. The CDR3 DNA sequence: TGCGCCAGCAGCCAAGAGCCGAGTTCGGTAGCTAACTATGGCTACACCTTC.

Turning to this clone: This may be a read error, as it is one base from a much larger clone. The identical CDR3 is also encoded by other nucleotide sequences in the sample. CDR3 nucleotides: TGTGCCAGCAGTCTTAACACTGAAGCTTTCTTT. Translated, it gives CASSLNTEAFF. The chain couples TRBV5-4 to TRBJ1-1, with D hard to call. V lost 5 bases to trimming and J lost 2 bases, with 4 bases between them. Germline V gene data show CDR1 as SGHNT and CDR2 as YYREEE (reference sequence). This CDR3 has 11 amino acids.

V and J are TRBV7-2 and TRBJ2-5, with D unclear. The CDR3 consists of 12 residues. Trimming took 1 base from V and 14 from J, leaving 14 bases between them. Germline V gene data show CDR1 as SGHTA and CDR2 as FQGNSA. CDR3 bases: TGTGCCAGCAGCTTAGAATTGGAGCTGTTATACTTC. Encoded protein: CASSLELELLYF.

This sequence joins TRBV7-2 and TRBJ1-2, with a tentative D call TRBD1 (5 bases). Germline CDR1 reads SGHTA; CDR2 reads FQGNSA. The CDR3 runs to 13 residues. Trimming shortened V by 1 base and J by 4 bases, and 7 bases separated the two germline ends. The CDR3 nucleotides are TGTGCCAGCAGCTTAGACAGGTTCTATGGCTACACCTTC. This encodes CASSLDRFYGYTF. Full variable domain (missing parts from reference TRBV7-2 and TRBJ1-2): GAGVSQSPSNKVTEKGKDVELRCDPISGHTALYWYRQSLGQGLEFLIYFQGNSAPDKSGLPSDRFSAERTGGSVSTLTIQRTQQEDSAVYLCASSLDRFYGYTFGSGTRLTVV.

The rearrangement uses TRBV7-2 and TRBJ2-1; 8 nucleotides line up with TRBD1. Germline V gene sequence: CDR1 SGHTA, CDR2 FQGNSA. J lost 15 bases, V lost 5 bases, and 15 bases had no gene match. The CDR3 sequence is 14 residues long. The CDR3 coding sequence is TGTGCCAGCAGCCTATCCAAAGGGCAGGGGGCTTGGTTCTTC. It yields the protein CASSLSKGQGAWFF. The variable domain in full, with the rest retrieved from reference TRBV7-2 and TRBJ2-1, is GAGVSQSPSNKVTEKGKDVELRCDPISGHTALYWYRQSLGQGLEFLIYFQGNSAPDKSGLPSDRFSAERTGGSVSTLTIQRTQQEDSAVYLCASSLSKGQGAWFFGPGTRLTVL.

The chain couples TRBV30 to TRBJ1-1, with D possibly matching TRBD1 (5 bases). Germline assignment: CDR1 GTSNPN and CDR2 SVGIG (reference sequence). The CDR3 covers 13 residues. V was cut by 5 bases and J by 3 bases, with 13 bases left in between. CDR3 sequence: CAWAPDSHTEAFF. The CDR3 bases are TGTGCCTGGGCGCCTGACAGCCACACTGAAGCTTTCTTT. Full variable domain (rest looked up from reference TRBV30 and TRBJ1-1): SQTIHQWPATLVQPVGSPLSLECTVEGTSNPNLYWYRQAAGRGLQLLFYSVGIGQISSEVPQNLSASRPQDRQFILSSKKLLLSDSGFYLCAWAPDSHTEAFFGQGTRLTVV.

This chain links TRBV30 with TRBJ2-5, with D perhaps TRBD1 or TRBD2 (6 bases each). The CDR3 length is 15 residues. Germline CDR1 reads GTSNPN; CDR2 reads SVGIG (reference sequence). V was clipped by 0 bases and J by 4 bases, with 15 bases between them. CDR3 nucleotides: TGTGCCTGGAGTGTACTCGGGGGCCCTGGAGAGACCCAGTACTTC. Protein sequence: CAWSVLGGPGETQYF.

V gene TRBV19 combines with J gene TRBJ2-2, with a possible D match to TRBD1 (6 bases). CDR3 length: 13 amino acids. Trimming removed 9 bases at V and 5 bases at J, with 13 bases between. Per germline, CDR1 LNHDA and CDR2 SQIVND (reference sequence). The CDR3 region is CASPNRDTGELFF. The CDR3 coding sequence is TGTGCCAGCCCGAACAGGGATACCGGGGAGCTGTTTTTT.

The chain employs TRBV11-2 and TRBJ2-1, with D unresolved. Germline V lookup: CDR1 SGHAT, CDR2 FQNNGV. V was clipped by 4 bases and J by 0 bases, with 13 bases between them. The CDR3 contains 16 residues. CDR3 sequence: CASSSLKSSSYNEQFF. CDR3 DNA: TGTGCCAGCAGCTCATTGAAGTCAAGCTCCTACAATGAGCAGTTCTTC.

The V and J genes are TRBV2 and TRBJ2-3, with unresolved D. The CDR3 consists of 15 residues. V was cut by 2 bases and J by 6 bases, with 15 bases left in between. The germline V gene encodes CDR1 SNHLY and CDR2 FYNNEI. CDR3 amino acids: CASSELSGVGDTQYF. The CDR3 coding sequence is TGTGCCAGCAGTGAACTCTCTGGGGTCGGCGATACGCAGTATTTT.

V gene TRBV5-1 combines with J gene TRBJ2-5; 13 nucleotides align to TRBD2. Germline V gene lookup returns CDR1 SGHRS and CDR2 YFSETQ. The CDR3 loop spans 16 amino acids. The V gene end was trimmed by 0 bases and the J gene end by 7 bases; junction bases not matched to a gene: 6. The CDR3 here is CASSLGTSGGFGTQYF. In DNA, the CDR3 is TGCGCCAGCAGCTTGGGGACTAGCGGGGGCTTCGGGACCCAGTACTTC. The full variable domain, its missing parts supplied by reference TRBV5-1 and TRBJ2-5, is KAGVTQTPRYLIKTRGQQVTLSCSPISGHRSVSWYQQTPGQGLQFLFEYFSETQRNKGNFPGRFSGRQFSNSRSEMNVSTLELGDSALYLCASSLGTSGGFGTQYFGPGTRLLVL.

This chain uses TRBV20-1 with TRBJ1-3; D is ambiguous. The CDR3 length is 11 residues. The V end lost 5 bases, the J end lost 4 bases, and 6 bases lay between the germline ends. Germline V gene data show CDR1 as DFQATT and CDR2 as SNEGSKA (reference sequence). This CDR3 is CSAVIGNTIYF. The DNA for the CDR3 is TGCAGTGCTGTCATAGGAAACACCATATATTTT.

On this clone itself: The conserved final phenylalanine or tryptophan is absent from the CDR3, which likely points to a read error. No DNA is shown, since the ends of the CDR3 on it are uncertain; the CDR3 is the one TCRdb lists. This chain uses TRBV12-5 with TRBJ2-7; the table names TRBD1, a call not compared with the DNA. The CDR3 spans 9 amino acids, including both terminal residues. Germline V lookup: CDR1 LGHNT, CDR2 FRNRAP. The CDR3 is CASGLGHLL.

This CDR3 reads CASSFSGTGIYEQYF. CDR3 sequence (DNA): TGTGCCAGCAGCTTCTCCGGGACAGGGATCTACGAGCAGTACTTC. The chain combines TRBV7-9 with TRBJ2-7, with 9 bases matching TRBD1. V shed 3 bases, J shed 3 bases, and the junction held 6 bases outside the gene matches. The CDR3 loop spans 15 amino acids. Germline V gene data show CDR1 as SEHNR and CDR2 as FQNEAQ (reference sequence). Based on the CDR3 plus reference TRBV7-9 and TRBJ2-7, the full variable domain is DTGVSQNPRHKITKRGQNVTFRCDPISEHNRLYWYRQTLGQGPEFLTYFQNEAQLEKSRLLSDRFSAERPKGSFSTLEIQRTEQGDSAMYLCASSFSGTGIYEQYFGPGTRLTVT.